The next 25 T cell receptor beta chains were all read from a single sample in a study of blood T cell repertoires in COVID-19 (TCRdb year 2020). The method was the immunoSEQ multiplex PCR assay. What TCRdb holds here is the immuneACCESS table cut down to in-frame rearrangements. Part of the clones is not present; checked against another copy, under half of the missing clones reflect an unresolved V gene, and the others are unexplained. This sample gives some 80,000 clones in total; over 80% of them show up just once. 15% to 20% of the sample is held by the ten biggest clonotypes. Sequencing used peripheral blood. The receptor source for this set is a man older than 75 with active or convalescent COVID-19.

CDR3 sequence reads: CATSDPFGREISGTDTQYF. DNA for the CDR3: TGTGCCACCAGTGATCCCTTTGGACGGGAGATATCGGGCACAGATACGCAGTATTTT. The J gene is TRBJ2-3, the V gene TRBV24-1; D might be TRBD2 (6 bases). This CDR3 has 19 residues. The germline V gene has CDR1 KGHDR and CDR2 SFDVKD. Trimming pared 3 bases from V and 1 base from J, leaving 22 bases between.

The DNA for the CDR3 is TGTGCCAGCAGCGCCCGGACAGGGGGCCACTATGGCTACACCTTC. This translates into CASSARTGGHYGYTF. This chain joins TRBV9 and TRBJ1-2, with TRBD1 matching 11 bases. The CDR3 consists of 15 residues. V gave up 3 bases and J gave up 3 bases; unmatched junction bases: 4. Germline values: CDR1 SGDLS, CDR2 YYNGEE.

The chain combines TRBV5-1 with TRBJ2-1; 7 bases match TRBD1. V shed 4 bases and J 9 bases; nucleotides not matched to a gene: 7. This CDR3 is 13 amino acids long. Per germline, CDR1 SGHRS and CDR2 YFSETQ. The CDR3 protein is CASSINRGGEQFF. CDR3 nucleotide sequence: TGCGCCAGCAGCATAAACAGGGGCGGTGAGCAGTTCTTC.

The V call is TRBV28, the J call TRBJ1-2, with 8 bases aligning to TRBD1. Germline CDR1 MDHEN, CDR2 SYDVKM. CDR3 length: 14 amino acids. V was pared by 5 bases and J by 6 bases, with 8 bases of the junction left unmatched. CDR3 sequence reads: CASSPGTGSNGYTF. The DNA of the CDR3 is TGTGCCAGCAGTCCCGGGACAGGTTCAAATGGCTACACCTTC.

This clone was detected a few times. The chain joins TRBV4-2 to TRBJ1-4; no definite D call. V dropped 2 bases and J dropped 14 bases, with 15 bases sitting between them. Germline CDR1 reads LGHNA; CDR2 reads YNFKEQ. The CDR3 contains 13 residues. The CDR3 region has the DNA TGTGCCAGCAGCCAACCCGAACAGATTAAGCTGTTTTTT. Encoded protein: CASSQPEQIKLFF.

The rearrangement joins TRBV9 to TRBJ2-3, with 7 bases aligning to TRBD1. Trimming removed 2 bases from V and 7 bases from J; junction bases left unmatched: 7. The CDR3 spans 14 residues. CDR1 and CDR2 from the germline V gene are SGDLS and YYNGEE. CDR3 loop: CASSVGTEKYTQYF. CDR3 DNA sequence: TGTGCCAGCAGCGTCGGGACAGAAAAATATACGCAGTATTTT.

This clone rates as medium-sized. The V gene is TRBV5-5, the J gene TRBJ2-7; 10 positions agree with TRBD2. There are 14 residues in the CDR3. With V trimmed by 2 bases and J by 2 bases, 1 base remained unmatched. Per the germline V gene, CDR1 is SGHKS and CDR2 is YYEKEE (reference sequence). CDR3 nucleotide sequence: TGTGCCAGCAGCTTTACTAGCGGGGCCTACGAGCAGTACGTC. It yields the protein CASSFTSGAYEQYV.

This chain joins TRBV3-1 (or the pseudogene TRBV3-2) and TRBJ2-1, with TRBD2 matching over 7 bases. The junction had 7 bases not matched to a gene; V was cut back by 4 bases and J by 4 bases. This CDR3 is built from 15 residues. Germline V gives CDR1 LGHDT, CDR2 YNNKEL (reference sequence). The CDR3 bases are TGTGCCAGCAGCCGGCCGACTAGCCGATACAATGAGCAGTTCTTC. This codes for CASSRPTSRYNEQFF.

The chain joins TRBV28 to TRBJ2-3; the match to TRBD1 covers 8 bases. The V segment lost 6 bases and the J segment 3 bases; nucleotides outside the gene matches: 8. The CDR3 is 15 amino acids. From germline, CDR1 is MDHEN and CDR2 SYDVKM. The CDR3 loop is CASRRWTGSTDTQYF. The DNA of the CDR3 is TGTGCCAGCAGACGATGGACAGGGTCGACAGATACGCAGTATTTT.

V usage is TRBV21-1 and J usage is TRBJ1-5; TRBD1, the table's D call, was not compared with the DNA. TRBV21-1 is reported as a pseudogene. This CDR3 spans 16 amino acids. The CDR3 loop reads CASSKEVQKVNQPQHF. The CDR3 coding sequence is TGTGCCAGCAGCAAAGAAGTACAAAAAGTCAATCAGCCCCAGCATTTT.

This rearrangement joins TRBV19 to TRBJ1-5, with D maybe TRBD1 (6 bases). Germline-derived CDR1 and CDR2 are LNHDA and SQIVND (reference sequence). This CDR3 has 15 residues. V was shortened by 2 bases and J by 1 base, with 9 bases between the two germline ends. The CDR3 protein is CASSIRGQSNQPQHF. CDR3 coding DNA: TGTGCCAGTAGTATACGTGGACAGAGCAATCAGCCCCAGCATTTT. Based on the CDR3 plus reference TRBV19 and TRBJ1-5, the full variable domain is DGGITQSPKYLFRKEGQNVTLSCEQNLNHDAMYWYRQDPGQGLRLIYYSQIVNDFQKGDIAEGYSVSREKKESFPLTVTSAQKNPTAFYLCASSIRGQSNQPQHFGDGTRLSIL.

J is TRBJ2-6 and V is TRBV19, with 10 bases lining up with TRBD1. Looked up from germline, CDR1 is LNHDA and CDR2 is SQIVND (reference sequence). The junction had 6 bases not matched to a gene; V was cut back by 5 bases and J by 2 bases. The CDR3 has 17 amino acids. CDR3 amino acids: CASSSGTGVAGANVLTF. CDR3 bases: TGTGCCAGTAGTTCTGGGACAGGGGTCGCTGGGGCCAACGTCCTGACTTTC.

The table lists this clone with a count of one. This chain uses TRBV27 with TRBJ2-7; maybe TRBD1 (5 bases). This CDR3 is 14 amino acids long. V was shortened by 5 bases and J by 6 bases, with 17 bases between the two germline ends. Germline V gene sequence: CDR1 MNHEY, CDR2 SMNVEV (reference sequence). The CDR3 bases are TGTGCCAGCAGTAAAAACGACAGACTGTCCGAGCAGTACGTC. Translation: CASSKNDRLSEQYV.

The chain carries TRBV11-2 and TRBJ2-1, with TRBD1 matching over 7 bases. Trimming cost V 5 bases and J 3 bases; bases outside gene matches: 7. The CDR3 consists of 15 residues. Germline V gives CDR1 SGHAT, CDR2 FQNNGV. In DNA, the CDR3 is TGTGCCAGCAGCATTTACAGGGGCAACTACAATGAGCAGTTCTTC. Protein sequence: CASSIYRGNYNEQFF.

This chain uses TRBV5-5 with TRBJ2-7; TRBD1 matches at 9 bases. The V gene end was trimmed by 0 bases and the J gene end by 9 bases; junction bases not matched to a gene: 10. The CDR3 is made up of 15 amino acids. Germline CDR1 and CDR2: SGHKS and YYEKEE (reference sequence). The CDR3 protein is CASSLEGGQGRVQYV. CDR3 bases: TGTGCCAGCAGCTTGGAGGGGGGACAGGGAAGAGTGCAGTACGTC.

This clone was observed a single time. The J gene is TRBJ1-2, the V gene TRBV7-2, with 11 bases identical to TRBD1. The germline CDR1 and CDR2 sequences are SGHTA and FQGNSA. With 4 bases clipped from V and 8 bases from J, the junction kept 6 bases outside the gene matches. The CDR3 runs to 14 residues. The CDR3 region is CASSSWTGGEGYTF. The CDR3 DNA reads TGTGCCAGCAGCTCCTGGACAGGGGGCGAGGGCTACACCTTC.

The chain employs TRBV29-1 and TRBJ2-3; 10 bases map to TRBD2. This CDR3 spans 15 amino acids. V lost 4 bases to trimming and J lost 3 bases; unmatched junction nucleotides: 7. Germline values: CDR1 SQVTM, CDR2 ANQGSEA. The CDR3: CSVGASGSRTDTQYF. CDR3 bases: TGCAGCGTTGGGGCTAGCGGGAGTCGGACAGATACGCAGTATTTT.

In nucleotides, the CDR3 is TGTGCCAGCAGCCAAAGGACAGGTTCTGACACTGAAGCTTTCTTT. It translates to CASSQRTGSDTEAFF. The chain links TRBV5-5 to TRBJ1-1; 7 bases are shared with TRBD1. The CDR3 has 15 residues. Germline CDR1 and CDR2: SGHKS and YYEKEE (reference sequence). J gave up 3 bases and V 4 bases, and 9 bases lay outside the gene matches.

The chain is built from TRBV6-6 and TRBJ2-7, with 9 positions matching TRBD2. Germline V gives CDR1 MNHNY, CDR2 SVGAGI (reference sequence). The V and J ends lost 4 bases and 4 bases, in that order; junction bases with no gene match: 2. The CDR3 contains 13 residues. CDR3 loop: CASSSTSGYEQYV. The CDR3 bases are TGTGCCAGCAGTTCAACTAGCGGGTACGAGCAGTACGTC.

The V call is TRBV5-1, the J call TRBJ1-2; weak D call: TRBD1 (6 bases). CDR3 size: 16 residues. Germline V lookup: CDR1 SGHRS, CDR2 YFSETQ. Trimming took 6 bases from V and 8 from J, leaving 26 bases between them. CDR3: CASTQTPQRGARGYTF. Here the CDR3 DNA reads TGCGCCAGCACTCAGACCCCCCAACGGGGGGCGAGAGGCTACACCTTC.

The V gene is TRBV7-9, the J gene TRBJ2-5, with D uncertain. V was cut by 4 bases and J by 0 bases, with 9 bases left in between. The CDR3 extends over 14 amino acids. Germline values: CDR1 SEHNR, CDR2 FQNEAQ (reference sequence). CDR3 in amino acids: CASSWNSYQETQYF. The DNA of the CDR3 is TGTGCCAGCAGCTGGAACAGCTACCAAGAGACCCAGTACTTC.

The chain joins TRBV20-1 to TRBJ2-4; 7 bases are a match to TRBD1. The junction had 5 bases not matched to a gene; V was cut back by 3 bases and J by 6 bases. Looked up from germline, CDR1 is DFQATT and CDR2 is SNEGSKA (reference sequence). This CDR3 region has 13 residues. The CDR3 DNA sequence: TGCAGTGCTAGTGGACAGGATAGAAACATTCAGTACTTC. As protein: CSASGQDRNIQYF.

This clone was seen a handful of times. The chain has TRBV7-9 and TRBJ1-1; D is possibly TRBD1 (6 bases). Germline loops: CDR1 SEHNR, CDR2 FQNEAQ (reference sequence). The CDR3 sequence is 16 residues long. Trimming left V 8 bases short and J 2 bases short, with 21 bases between. The CDR3 loop reads CASPSPGTRLNTEAFF. CDR3 nucleotides: TGTGCCAGCCCCTCCCCCGGGACACGACTAAACACTGAAGCTTTCTTT.

The gene calls are TRBV11-3 and TRBJ2-1; 11 nucleotides agree with TRBD2. The CDR3 sequence is 15 residues long. V shed 5 bases, J shed 7 bases, and the junction held 7 bases outside the gene matches. CDR1 and CDR2 (germline): SGHNT, YENEEA. Written as DNA, the CDR3 is TGTGCCAGCAGCCCGGGAGTAGCGGGAGGGAATGAGCAGTTCTTC. It translates to CASSPGVAGGNEQFF.

This CDR3 is CASSRGVQETQYF. The CDR3 DNA follows: TGTGCCAGCAGTCGCGGAGTCCAAGAGACCCAGTACTTC. This chain joins TRBV5-6 and TRBJ2-5, with unresolved D. This CDR3 contains 13 residues. The V and J ends lost 5 bases and 1 base respectively, with 9 bases between them. Germline V CDR1 and CDR2: SGHDT, YYEEEE.